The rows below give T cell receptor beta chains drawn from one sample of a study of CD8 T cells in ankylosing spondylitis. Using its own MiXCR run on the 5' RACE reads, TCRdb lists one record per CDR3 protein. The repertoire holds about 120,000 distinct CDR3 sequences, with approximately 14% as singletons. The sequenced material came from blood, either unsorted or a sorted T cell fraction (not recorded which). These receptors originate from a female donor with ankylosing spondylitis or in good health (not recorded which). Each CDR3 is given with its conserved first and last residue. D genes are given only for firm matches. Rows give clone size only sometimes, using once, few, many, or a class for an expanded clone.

cdr3_aa: CSASTSGGAWDEQFF
cdr3_nt: TGCAGTGCTTCGACTAGCGGGGGGGCCTGGGATGAGCAGTTCTTC
v_call: TRBV20-1
clone_size: few
d_call: TRBD2
j_call: TRBJ2-1

cdr3_aa: CSARGTGYSNQPQHF
cdr3_nt: TGCAGTGCTAGAGGGACAGGCTATAGCAATCAGCCCCAGCATTTT
v_call: TRBV20-1
clone_size: .
d_call: TRBD1
j_call: TRBJ1-5

cdr3_aa: CSVQGSATYEQYF
cdr3_nt: TGCAGCGTGCAGGGTTCGGCGACCTACGAGCAGTACTTC
v_call: TRBV29-1
clone_size: few
d_call: .
j_call: TRBJ2-7

cdr3_aa: CASSHRMSYEQYF
cdr3_nt: TGTGCCAGCAGCCACCGTATGTCCTACGAGCAGTACTTC
v_call: TRBV14
clone_size: .
d_call: .
j_call: TRBJ2-7

cdr3_aa: CASTPDSPRNNSPLHF
cdr3_nt: TGTGCCAGCACCCCCGATAGCCCAAGGAATAATTCACCCCTCCACTTT
v_call: TRBV6-1
clone_size: few
d_call: .
j_call: TRBJ1-6

cdr3_aa: CARTTSRSYNEQFF
cdr3_nt: TGTGCCAGAACTACTAGCAGGTCCTACAATGAGCAGTTCTTC
v_call: TRBV2
clone_size: many
d_call: .
j_call: TRBJ2-1

cdr3_aa: CASSSSSAGQLSKQYF
cdr3_nt: TGTGCCAGCAGCTCATCATCGGCGGGACAGTTGAGCAAGCAGTACTTC
v_call: TRBV7-9
clone_size: many
d_call: .
j_call: TRBJ2-7

cdr3_aa: CASSGDRNTGELFF
cdr3_nt: TGTGCCAGCTCAGGGGACAGGAACACCGGGGAGCTGTTTTTT
v_call: TRBV18
clone_size: .
d_call: TRBD1
j_call: TRBJ2-2

cdr3_aa: CSARVAGLLNEQFF
cdr3_nt: TGCAGTGCTAGAGTGGCGGGGCTGCTCAATGAGCAGTTCTTC
v_call: TRBV20-1
clone_size: few
d_call: .
j_call: TRBJ2-1

cdr3_aa: CASRGQISGEQYF
cdr3_nt: TGTGCCAGCAGAGGACAAATCAGCGGCGAGCAGTACTTC
v_call: TRBV12-3/TRBV12-4
clone_size: many
d_call: .
j_call: TRBJ2-7

cdr3_aa: CASSPLLEGAGSRRETQYF
cdr3_nt: TGTGCCAGCAGTCCCCTTCTGGAGGGGGCCGGGTCAAGGCGAGAGACCCAGTACTTC
v_call: TRBV28
clone_size: few
d_call: .
j_call: TRBJ2-5

cdr3_aa: CASSVEVSPYNEQFF
cdr3_nt: TGTGCCAGCAGCGTAGAGGTGTCCCCTTACAATGAGCAGTTCTTC
v_call: TRBV9
clone_size: many
d_call: .
j_call: TRBJ2-1

cdr3_aa: CASTTNAGELFF
cdr3_nt: TGTGCCAGCACCACTAATGCCGGGGAGCTGTTTTTT
v_call: TRBV28
clone_size: .
d_call: .
j_call: TRBJ2-2

cdr3_aa: CASSQDLTSLSPDTQYF
cdr3_nt: TGCGCCAGCAGCCAAGATCTAACTAGCTTATCCCCAGATACGCAGTATTTT
v_call: TRBV4-1
clone_size: .
d_call: .
j_call: TRBJ2-3

cdr3_aa: CASSLDGTDSYEQYF
cdr3_nt: TGCGCCAGCAGCTTGGACGGGACCGACTCCTACGAGCAGTACTTC
v_call: TRBV5-1
clone_size: few
d_call: .
j_call: TRBJ2-7

cdr3_aa: CSVRMLTGGSEQFF
cdr3_nt: TGCAGCGTTAGAATGCTGACAGGGGGTAGTGAGCAGTTCTTC
v_call: TRBV29-1
clone_size: many
d_call: TRBD1
j_call: TRBJ2-1

cdr3_aa: CASSHLFVSGPSKQFF
cdr3_nt: TGCGCCAGCAGCCACCTTTTTGTTAGCGGGCCATCCAAGCAGTTCTTC
v_call: TRBV4-1
clone_size: many
d_call: TRBD2
j_call: TRBJ2-1

cdr3_aa: CATSRQTSVGGETQYF
cdr3_nt: TGTGCCACCAGCAGACAAACTAGCGTCGGGGGAGAGACCCAGTACTTC
v_call: TRBV15
clone_size: .
d_call: TRBD2
j_call: TRBJ2-5

cdr3_aa: CASSVDASGPTDTQYF
cdr3_nt: TGTGCCAGCAGCGTAGATGCGAGCGGGCCCACAGATACGCAGTATTTT
v_call: TRBV9
clone_size: few
d_call: .
j_call: TRBJ2-3

cdr3_aa: CASSSGLSDETQYF
cdr3_nt: TGTGCCAGCAGCTCCGGACTGTCGGATGAGACCCAGTACTTC
v_call: TRBV7-8
clone_size: few
d_call: .
j_call: TRBJ2-5

cdr3_aa: CSARDDRNYGYTF
cdr3_nt: TGCAGTGCTAGAGACGACAGGAACTATGGCTACACCTTC
v_call: TRBV20-1
clone_size: many
d_call: .
j_call: TRBJ1-2

cdr3_aa: CAISVGTSGRGEETQYF
cdr3_nt: TGTGCCATCAGTGTCGGGACTAGCGGGAGAGGTGAAGAGACCCAGTACTTC
v_call: TRBV10-3
clone_size: .
d_call: TRBD2
j_call: TRBJ2-5

cdr3_aa: CASSLDSNGNEQFF
cdr3_nt: TGTGCCAGCAGCTTAGATAGCAATGGTAATGAGCAGTTCTTC
v_call: TRBV7-8
clone_size: many
d_call: .
j_call: TRBJ2-1

cdr3_aa: CSATGTGGHQPQHF
cdr3_nt: TGCAGTGCTACCGGGACAGGGGGACATCAGCCCCAGCATTTT
v_call: TRBV20-1
clone_size: few
d_call: TRBD1
j_call: TRBJ1-5

cdr3_aa: CSASPGMNEQFF
cdr3_nt: TGCAGTGCTTCCCCGGGGATGAATGAGCAGTTCTTC
v_call: TRBV20-1
clone_size: .
d_call: .
j_call: TRBJ2-1

cdr3_aa: CASSEALGANTDTQYF
cdr3_nt: TGTGCCAGCAGTGAAGCGCTGGGAGCGAACACAGATACGCAGTATTTT
v_call: TRBV6-1
clone_size: many
d_call: .
j_call: TRBJ2-3

cdr3_aa: CSAAVKQGYEQYF
cdr3_nt: TGCAGTGCCGCGGTCAAGCAGGGCTACGAGCAGTACTTC
v_call: TRBV20-1
clone_size: many
d_call: .
j_call: TRBJ2-7

cdr3_aa: CASRDISDMQYF
cdr3_nt: TGTGCCAGCAGGGACATCTCAGATATGCAGTATTTT
v_call: TRBV7-9
clone_size: .
d_call: .
j_call: TRBJ2-3

cdr3_aa: CASSLVRDEKLFF
cdr3_nt: TGTGCCAGCAGCTTAGTCAGGGATGAAAAACTGTTTTTT
v_call: TRBV11-2
clone_size: few
d_call: .
j_call: TRBJ1-4

cdr3_aa: CSARDSGRSYEQYF
cdr3_nt: TGCAGTGCTAGAGACAGCGGGAGATCCTACGAGCAGTACTTC
v_call: TRBV20-1
clone_size: .
d_call: TRBD2
j_call: TRBJ2-7

cdr3_aa: CASTARTGNGYTF
cdr3_nt: TGTGCCAGTACGGCCAGGACAGGGAATGGCTACACCTTC
v_call: TRBV19
clone_size: few
d_call: TRBD1
j_call: TRBJ1-2

cdr3_aa: CASSLGTSAPSTDTQYF
cdr3_nt: TGTGCCAGCAGCTTAGGAACTAGTGCTCCTAGCACAGATACGCAGTATTTT
v_call: TRBV11-2
clone_size: few
d_call: .
j_call: TRBJ2-3

cdr3_aa: CASSQVQGRNTIYF
cdr3_nt: TGTGCCAGCAGCCAAGTACAGGGGAGGAACACCATATATTTT
v_call: TRBV14
clone_size: .
d_call: TRBD1
j_call: TRBJ1-3

cdr3_aa: CASSRKAADDSPLHF
cdr3_nt: TGCGCCAGCAGCCGAAAAGCTGCGGACGATTCACCCCTCCACTTT
v_call: TRBV4-1
clone_size: .
d_call: .
j_call: TRBJ1-6

cdr3_aa: CAISGLAGSYEQFF
cdr3_nt: TGTGCCATCAGTGGACTAGCGGGAAGTTATGAGCAGTTCTTC
v_call: TRBV10-3
clone_size: many
d_call: TRBD2
j_call: TRBJ2-1

cdr3_aa: CASSFNTEAFF
cdr3_nt: TGTGCCAGCAGTTTTAACACTGAAGCTTTCTTT
v_call: TRBV12-3/TRBV12-4
clone_size: few
d_call: .
j_call: TRBJ1-1

cdr3_aa: CATSRGTSGINEQFF
cdr3_nt: TGTGCCACCAGCAGAGGGACTAGCGGTATTAATGAGCAGTTCTTC
v_call: TRBV15
clone_size: many
d_call: TRBD2
j_call: TRBJ2-1

cdr3_aa: CASSFYSTNEKLFF
cdr3_nt: TGTGCCAGCAGTTTTTATTCGACTAATGAAAAACTGTTTTTT
v_call: TRBV28
clone_size: many
d_call: .
j_call: TRBJ1-4

cdr3_aa: CASSKRRWEQPGLAPYEQYF
cdr3_nt: TGTGCCAGCAGCAAAAGAAGGTGGGAACAGCCGGGACTAGCGCCCTACGAGCAGTACTTC
v_call: TRBV21-1
clone_size: many
d_call: .
j_call: TRBJ2-7

cdr3_aa: CASSWVRGTEAFF
cdr3_nt: TGTGCCAGCAGCTGGGTCCGGGGTACTGAAGCTTTCTTT
v_call: TRBV5-6
clone_size: few
d_call: .
j_call: TRBJ1-1

cdr3_aa: CASSATATNSPLHF
cdr3_nt: TGTGCCAGCAGCGCAACAGCGACGAATTCACCCCTCCACTTT
v_call: TRBV7-8
clone_size: many
d_call: .
j_call: TRBJ1-6

cdr3_aa: CSVVWLAGSTDTQYF
cdr3_nt: TGCAGCGTTGTGTGGTTAGCGGGGTCCACAGATACGCAGTATTTT
v_call: TRBV29-1
clone_size: many
d_call: TRBD2
j_call: TRBJ2-3

cdr3_aa: CSASLGDTEAFF
cdr3_nt: TGCAGTGCTAGTCTGGGGGACACTGAAGCTTTCTTT
v_call: TRBV20-1
clone_size: many
d_call: .
j_call: TRBJ1-1

cdr3_aa: CASIILTGTAINTEAFF
cdr3_nt: TGTGCCAGCATCATTCTTACCGGGACAGCGATTAACACTGAAGCTTTCTTT
v_call: TRBV12-3/TRBV12-4
clone_size: many
d_call: TRBD1
j_call: TRBJ1-1

cdr3_aa: CASGDTQGGEAFF
cdr3_nt: TGTGCCAGCGGGGACACACAGGGCGGAGAAGCTTTCTTT
v_call: TRBV7-9
clone_size: many
d_call: .
j_call: TRBJ1-1

cdr3_aa: CASSTTGTSGDTQYF
cdr3_nt: TGCGCCAGCAGCACGACAGGGACCTCCGGAGATACGCAGTATTTT
v_call: TRBV5-1
clone_size: .
d_call: TRBD1
j_call: TRBJ2-3

cdr3_aa: CASSWASGGADEQFF
cdr3_nt: TGTGCCAGCAGCTGGGCTAGCGGGGGGGCCGATGAGCAGTTCTTC
v_call: TRBV7-2
clone_size: few
d_call: TRBD2
j_call: TRBJ2-1

cdr3_aa: CASSYETATNEKLFF
cdr3_nt: TGTGCCAGCAGCTACGAGACAGCAACTAATGAAAAACTGTTTTTT
v_call: TRBV11-2
clone_size: many
d_call: .
j_call: TRBJ1-4

cdr3_aa: CASSLEVGNIQYF
cdr3_nt: TGTGCCAGCAGCTTAGAGGTGGGAAACATTCAGTACTTC
v_call: TRBV11-2
clone_size: .
d_call: .
j_call: TRBJ2-4

cdr3_aa: CGASDLQLGTATGRRSDTHYF
cdr3_nt: TGTGGGGCCAGTGATTTGCAACTAGGGACCGCTACAGGACGCAGGTCAGATACGCATTATTTT
v_call: TRBV24-1
clone_size: .
d_call: .
j_call: TRBJ2-3

cdr3_aa: CASRRDRELNTEAFF
cdr3_nt: TGTGCCAGCCGCCGGGACAGGGAATTGAACACTGAAGCTTTCTTT
v_call: TRBV27
clone_size: few
d_call: TRBD1
j_call: TRBJ1-1